This T cell receptor (beta chain) was recovered during a study of technical replicates of blood from several donors. This table comes from immunoSEQ multiplex PCR, and its TCRdb copy is limited to in-frame clones, with some not included. The sample holds more than 80,000 clones, almost 96% seen once. The sample holds one count of this clone. Sequencing input: T cells isolated from PBMCs. The receptor was isolated from a human donor in good health.

This chain's CDR3 is CASSLGGYRGIGYEQYF. Here the CDR3 DNA reads TGTGCCAGTAGTCTCGGTGGTTACAGGGGGATAGGCTACGAGCAGTACTTC. The chain is built from TRBV19 and TRBJ2-7, with 8 positions matching TRBD1. Per germline, CDR1 LNHDA and CDR2 SQIVND (reference sequence). CDR3 length: 17 amino acids. With 5 bases clipped from V and 3 bases from J, the junction kept 15 bases outside the gene matches.